Listed below are T cell receptor beta chains from one sample, sequenced in a study of HIV-infected children after antiretroviral therapy interruption. Each CDR3 protein is one row after TCRdb ran MiXCR on the 3' RACE reads. This sample yields some 40,000 distinct CDR3 sequences, of which about 7% are seen a single time; roughly 0.87% belongs to the top ten. The sample consisted of CD45RA+ CD4+ T cells from PBMCs, pooled from several time points, taken from a donor given antiretroviral therapy, either interrupted or continuous. These receptors were obtained from a pool of human donors with HIV. Each CDR3 is given with its conserved first and last residue. D genes are given only for firm matches. The size field is filled for only some rows; it gives once, few, many or a size class.

len: 13; d_gene: NA; v_gene: TRBV20-1; j_gene: TRBJ1-5; abundance: many; CDR3aa: CSARESYNQPQHF; CDR3nt: TGCAGTGCTAGAGAGAGTTACAATCAGCCCCAGCATTTT
len: 14; d_gene: TRBD1; v_gene: TRBV6-6; j_gene: TRBJ2-5; abundance: many; CDR3aa: CASGDGRGQDTQYF; CDR3nt: TGTGCCAGCGGTGATGGCAGGGGGCAAGACACCCAGTACTTT
len: 13; d_gene: NA; v_gene: TRBV11-2; j_gene: TRBJ1-2; abundance: few; CDR3aa: CASSLTGGDGYTF; CDR3nt: TGTGCCAGCAGCTTAACAGGTGGAGACGGCTACACCTTC
len: 12; d_gene: NA; v_gene: TRBV6-6; j_gene: TRBJ2-5; abundance: many; CDR3aa: CASRTPQETQYF; CDR3nt: TGTGCCAGTCGGACACCCCAAGAGACCCAGTACTTC
len: 15; d_gene: NA; v_gene: TRBV27; j_gene: TRBJ2-5; abundance: many; CDR3aa: CASRSGTAPPGTQYF; CDR3nt: TGTGCCAGCAGAAGCGGGACAGCGCCCCCAGGGACCCAGTACTTC
len: 14; d_gene: NA; v_gene: TRBV4-3; j_gene: TRBJ2-4; abundance: NA; CDR3aa: CASSQVIGGNIQYF; CDR3nt: TGCGCCAGCAGCCAAGTAATCGGGGGAAACATTCAGTACTTC
len: 13; d_gene: NA; v_gene: TRBV2; j_gene: TRBJ2-2; abundance: many; CDR3aa: CASTTQFTGELFF; CDR3nt: TGTGCCAGCACCACTCAGTTCACCGGGGAGCTGTTTTTT
len: 15; d_gene: NA; v_gene: TRBV5-1; j_gene: TRBJ2-2; abundance: many; CDR3aa: CASSLATPNTGELFF; CDR3nt: TGCGCCAGCAGCTTGGCGACTCCGAACACCGGGGAGCTGTTTTTT
len: 16; d_gene: TRBD2; v_gene: TRBV11-3; j_gene: TRBJ2-1; abundance: many; CDR3aa: CASSRTGTSGGNEQFF; CDR3nt: TGTGCCAGCAGCCGGACCGGGACTAGCGGGGGGAATGAGCAGTTCTTC
len: 15; d_gene: NA; v_gene: TRBV11-2; j_gene: TRBJ1-4; abundance: many; CDR3aa: CASSLDDRGFEKLFF; CDR3nt: TGTGCCAGCAGCCTAGACGACCGGGGGTTCGAAAAACTGTTTTTT
len: 14; d_gene: TRBD2; v_gene: TRBV7-2; j_gene: TRBJ2-5; abundance: many; CDR3aa: CASSPSGKRGTQYF; CDR3nt: TGTGCCAGCAGCCCTAGCGGGAAACGCGGGACCCAGTACTTC
len: 16; d_gene: TRBD2; v_gene: TRBV7-6; j_gene: TRBJ2-1; abundance: many; CDR3aa: CASGSSGRTVGGEQFF; CDR3nt: TGTGCCAGCGGATCTAGCGGGAGAACCGTGGGCGGGGAGCAGTTCTTC
len: 15; d_gene: NA; v_gene: TRBV6-5; j_gene: TRBJ2-1; abundance: many; CDR3aa: CASSPRGGDYNEQFF; CDR3nt: TGTGCCAGCAGCCCAAGAGGGGGGGACTACAATGAGCAGTTCTTC
len: 17; d_gene: TRBD1; v_gene: TRBV6-1; j_gene: TRBJ2-6; abundance: many; CDR3aa: CASSEAGGVSGANVLTF; CDR3nt: TGTGCCAGCAGTGAAGCAGGGGGCGTCTCTGGGGCCAACGTCCTGACTTTC
len: 15; d_gene: NA; v_gene: TRBV12-3/TRBV12-4; j_gene: TRBJ1-5; abundance: many; CDR3aa: CASSWGGVQNQPQHF; CDR3nt: TGTGCCAGCAGTTGGGGGGGGGTCCAAAATCAGCCCCAGCATTTT
len: 16; d_gene: TRBD1; v_gene: TRBV6-1; j_gene: TRBJ2-3; abundance: many; CDR3aa: CASTQLGQGAADTQYF; CDR3nt: TGTGCCAGCACCCAACTAGGACAGGGGGCCGCAGATACGCAGTATTTT
len: 15; d_gene: NA; v_gene: TRBV7-9; j_gene: TRBJ1-3; abundance: few; CDR3aa: CASFLLTGSGNTIYF; CDR3nt: TGTGCCAGCTTTCTACTAACAGGGTCTGGAAACACCATATATTTT
len: 18; d_gene: TRBD2; v_gene: TRBV7-6; j_gene: TRBJ2-1; abundance: many; CDR3aa: CASSLNLAGGLIYNEQFF; CDR3nt: TGTGCCAGCAGCTTAAACCTAGCGGGGGGGCTGATTTACAATGAGCAGTTCTTC
len: 15; d_gene: TRBD1; v_gene: TRBV27; j_gene: TRBJ1-6; abundance: many; CDR3aa: CASGSLRGSASPLHF; CDR3nt: TGTGCCAGCGGCTCCCTCAGGGGGTCGGCTTCACCCCTCCACTTT
len: 16; d_gene: TRBD1; v_gene: TRBV11-1; j_gene: TRBJ2-6; abundance: many; CDR3aa: CASSLNRGPGANVLTF; CDR3nt: TGTGCCAGCAGCTTAAACAGGGGGCCAGGGGCCAACGTCCTGACTTTC
len: 14; d_gene: TRBD1; v_gene: TRBV27; j_gene: TRBJ1-5; abundance: many; CDR3aa: CASRQGGSNQPQHF; CDR3nt: TGTGCCAGCAGGCAGGGGGGAAGCAATCAGCCCCAGCATTTT
len: 14; d_gene: TRBD1; v_gene: TRBV10-3; j_gene: TRBJ1-3; abundance: NA; CDR3aa: CATTTGGSGNTIYF; CDR3nt: TGTGCCACCACGACAGGGGGCTCTGGAAACACCATATATTTT
len: 17; d_gene: NA; v_gene: TRBV10-3; j_gene: TRBJ1-5; abundance: many; CDR3aa: CAISETFARDPNQPQHF; CDR3nt: TGTGCCATCAGTGAGACTTTTGCCAGGGACCCTAATCAGCCCCAGCATTTT
len: 14; d_gene: NA; v_gene: TRBV4-1; j_gene: TRBJ2-5; abundance: many; CDR3aa: CASSRGQIQETQYF; CDR3nt: TGCGCCAGCAGCCGCGGACAGATCCAAGAGACCCAGTACTTC
len: 13; d_gene: TRBD1; v_gene: TRBV19; j_gene: TRBJ1-2; abundance: many; CDR3aa: CASSDRGRVGYTF; CDR3nt: TGTGCCAGTTCTGACAGGGGGCGAGTTGGCTACACCTTC
len: 17; d_gene: NA; v_gene: TRBV23-1; j_gene: TRBJ1-5; abundance: few; CDR3aa: CASSRRKGTTLDGPQHF; CDR3nt: TGCGCCAGCAGTAGAAGAAAGGGGACAACATTGGACGGGCCCCAGCATTTT
len: 13; d_gene: TRBD1; v_gene: TRBV20-1; j_gene: TRBJ2-7; abundance: few; CDR3aa: CSASGTGAYEQYF; CDR3nt: TGCAGTGCTTCCGGGACAGGTGCCTACGAGCAGTACTTC
len: 15; d_gene: NA; v_gene: TRBV29-1; j_gene: TRBJ1-2; abundance: NA; CDR3aa: CSVAALGQLNYGYTF; CDR3nt: TGCAGCGTGGCCGCTTTAGGACAGCTAAACTATGGCTACACCTTC
len: 15; d_gene: NA; v_gene: TRBV4-1; j_gene: TRBJ2-4; abundance: many; CDR3aa: CASSQDQGGQNTLYF; CDR3nt: TGTGCCAGCAGCCAAGATCAGGGGGGCCAAAACACCTTGTACTTT
len: 13; d_gene: TRBD2; v_gene: TRBV20-1; j_gene: TRBJ2-7; abundance: NA; CDR3aa: CSAAGRTSYEQYF; CDR3nt: TGCAGTGCAGCGGGACGGACCTCCTACGAGCAGTACTTC
len: 12; d_gene: NA; v_gene: TRBV6-1; j_gene: TRBJ1-1; abundance: few; CDR3aa: CASRDSATEAFF; CDR3nt: TGTGCCAGCAGAGACAGTGCGACTGAAGCTTTCTTT
len: 16; d_gene: NA; v_gene: TRBV4-1; j_gene: TRBJ2-3; abundance: few; CDR3aa: CASSQGFPGGTDTQYF; CDR3nt: TGCGCCAGCAGCCAAGGATTTCCGGGCGGCACAGATACGCAGTATTTT
len: 14; d_gene: NA; v_gene: TRBV11-2; j_gene: TRBJ2-3; abundance: NA; CDR3aa: CASSIEGSAETLYF; CDR3nt: TGTGCCAGCAGTATTGAGGGTAGTGCAGAAACGCTGTATTTT
len: 12; d_gene: TRBD2; v_gene: TRBV29-1; j_gene: TRBJ2-1; abundance: many; CDR3aa: CSVGRSLAGIFF; CDR3nt: TGCAGCGTCGGAAGGTCTCTAGCGGGGATTTTCTTC
len: 15; d_gene: TRBD1; v_gene: TRBV19; j_gene: TRBJ2-3; abundance: many; CDR3aa: CASRGQGRRTDTQYF; CDR3nt: TGTGCCAGTAGGGGACAGGGGAGACGCACAGATACGCAGTATTTT
len: 15; d_gene: TRBD1; v_gene: TRBV7-6; j_gene: TRBJ2-7; abundance: many; CDR3aa: CASSRDRATTYEQYF; CDR3nt: TGTGCCAGCAGCAGGGACAGGGCGACAACCTACGAGCAGTACTTC
len: 16; d_gene: TRBD2; v_gene: TRBV30; j_gene: TRBJ2-5; abundance: many; CDR3aa: CAWSATTSKYQETQYF; CDR3nt: TGTGCCTGGAGTGCGACGACTAGCAAGTACCAAGAGACCCAGTACTTC
len: 15; d_gene: NA; v_gene: TRBV20-1; j_gene: TRBJ2-1; abundance: many; CDR3aa: CSAEGPNPPLNEQFF; CDR3nt: TGCAGTGCAGAAGGACCGAACCCCCCTTTGAATGAGCAGTTCTTC
len: 12; d_gene: NA; v_gene: TRBV19; j_gene: TRBJ2-5; abundance: few; CDR3aa: CASSIEGETQYF; CDR3nt: TGTGCCAGTAGTATAGAGGGGGAGACCCAGTACTTC
len: 14; d_gene: NA; v_gene: TRBV29-1; j_gene: TRBJ2-7; abundance: medium-sized; CDR3aa: CSVTTPAKIYEQYF; CDR3nt: TGCAGCGTTACAACTCCAGCTAAAATCTACGAGCAGTACTTC
len: 14; d_gene: NA; v_gene: TRBV2; j_gene: TRBJ2-7; abundance: NA; CDR3aa: CASSPPYRSYEQYF; CDR3nt: TGTGCCAGCAGTCCCCCTTATCGCTCCTACGAGCAGTACTTC
len: 14; d_gene: NA; v_gene: TRBV19; j_gene: TRBJ1-5; abundance: NA; CDR3aa: CASSIDRGNQPQHF; CDR3nt: TGTGCCAGTAGTATAGACAGAGGCAATCAGCCCCAGCATTTT
len: 14; d_gene: NA; v_gene: TRBV10-3; j_gene: TRBJ2-7; abundance: many; CDR3aa: CAISESGSAHEQYF; CDR3nt: TGTGCCATCAGTGAGTCGGGGTCGGCCCACGAGCAGTACTTC
len: 17; d_gene: TRBD2; v_gene: TRBV20-1; j_gene: TRBJ2-7; abundance: many; CDR3aa: CSARGTGLAGGLNEQYF; CDR3nt: TGCAGTGCTAGAGGCACCGGACTAGCGGGAGGGTTGAACGAGCAGTACTTC
len: 13; d_gene: NA; v_gene: TRBV28; j_gene: TRBJ2-7; abundance: few; CDR3aa: CASSYPATYEQYF; CDR3nt: TGTGCCAGCAGTTATCCAGCCACCTACGAGCAGTACTTC
len: 15; d_gene: TRBD2; v_gene: TRBV18; j_gene: TRBJ2-3; abundance: NA; CDR3aa: CASSPGTRRPDTQYF; CDR3nt: TGTGCCAGCTCACCTGGGACTAGGCGTCCGGATACGCAGTATTTT
len: 19; d_gene: TRBD1; v_gene: TRBV14; j_gene: TRBJ2-6; abundance: many; CDR3aa: CASSQRTGTTIFGANVLTF; CDR3nt: TGTGCCAGCAGCCAACGGACAGGCACGACCATTTTTGGGGCCAACGTCCTGACTTTC